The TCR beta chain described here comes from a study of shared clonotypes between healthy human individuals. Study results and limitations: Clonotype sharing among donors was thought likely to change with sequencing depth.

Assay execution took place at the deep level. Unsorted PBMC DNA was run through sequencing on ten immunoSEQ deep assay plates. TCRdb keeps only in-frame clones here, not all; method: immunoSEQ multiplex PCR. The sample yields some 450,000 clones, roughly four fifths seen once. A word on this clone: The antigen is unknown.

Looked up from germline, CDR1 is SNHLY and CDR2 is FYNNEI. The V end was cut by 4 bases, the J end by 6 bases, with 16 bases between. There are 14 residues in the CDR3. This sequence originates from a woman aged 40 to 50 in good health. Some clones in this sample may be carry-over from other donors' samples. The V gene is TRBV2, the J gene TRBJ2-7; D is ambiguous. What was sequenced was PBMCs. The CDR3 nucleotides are TGTGCCAGCAGTGGCCAATCCCAGGATCTCGAGCAGTACTTC. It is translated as CASSGQSQDLEQYF.